This TCR beta chain was sequenced for a study of blood T cell repertoires in COVID-19. Trimming cost V 6 bases and J 4 bases, with 21 bases left between them. This CDR3 has 16 residues. Germline CDR1 reads MNHNY; CDR2 reads SVGAGI (reference sequence). Sequencing was performed with immunoSEQ multiplex PCR; in TCRdb, only in-frame clones are kept and a portion is missing. The table includes approximately 170,000 clones, approximately 87% detected once. Sample: peripheral blood. This receptor was identified in a woman in her sixties with COVID-19, enrolled during active disease. V usage is TRBV6-6 and J usage is TRBJ2-5; D may be TRBD2 (7 bases). The CDR3 protein is CASRGGANDYGETQYF. The CDR3 DNA reads as TGTGCCAGCAGAGGGGGGGCGAATGATTACGGAGAGACCCAGTACTTC.